Listed here is a single T cell receptor (beta chain). The CDR3 sequence is 14 residues long. The germline gives CDR1 SGHAT, CDR2 FQNNGV. With 0 bases removed from V and 2 bases from J, the gap between germline ends came to 7 bases. The data originate from a study of control samples from healthy donors and cancer patients. Clones were sequenced by immunoSEQ multiplex PCR, and TCRdb holds only the in-frame ones, with some missing. The sample consists of 150,000 to 200,000 clones, about 91% of them appearing once. This rearrangement joins TRBV11-2 to TRBJ1-2; TRBD1 is a possible D gene (6 bases). This TCR derives from a man younger than 35 in good health. What was sequenced was blood. The CDR3 protein is CASSLDRGNYGYTF. CDR3 bases: TGTGCCAGCAGCTTAGACAGGGGAAACTATGGCTACACCTTC.